The table lists the clone carrying this T cell receptor beta chain with a count of one. The data were taken from a study of blood T cell repertoires in COVID-19. Study as a whole: The United States, Italy and Spain provided the acute and convalescent COVID-19 samples. The analysed material was cDNA or gDNA that came from T cells, B-cell-depleted T cells, or PBMCs.

How the authors handled the data: Reference gene primer amplification yielded estimated nucleated cell counts. The protocol was immunoSEQ multiplex PCR, while the TCRdb copy is restricted to in-frame clones and leaves out a portion. From that table come the V and J calls and clone size; the DNA was used to work out D and trimming. The sample lists 190,000 or so clones, more than 75% seen once, with 2.7% in the top ten. The sample consisted of peripheral blood. The receptor's source is a man aged 40-49 years with active or convalescent COVID-19.

Here the CDR3 reads CASSQMGLHSGNTIYF. As DNA, the CDR3 is TGTGCCAGCAGCCAAATGGGACTCCACTCTGGAAACACCATATATTTT. The chain carries TRBV16 and TRBJ1-3; tentatively, D is TRBD1 (5 bases). Germline lookup yields CDR1 KGHSY and CDR2 FQNENV. The V end lost 2 bases, the J end lost 0 bases, and 11 bases lay between the germline ends. This CDR3 contains 16 residues.